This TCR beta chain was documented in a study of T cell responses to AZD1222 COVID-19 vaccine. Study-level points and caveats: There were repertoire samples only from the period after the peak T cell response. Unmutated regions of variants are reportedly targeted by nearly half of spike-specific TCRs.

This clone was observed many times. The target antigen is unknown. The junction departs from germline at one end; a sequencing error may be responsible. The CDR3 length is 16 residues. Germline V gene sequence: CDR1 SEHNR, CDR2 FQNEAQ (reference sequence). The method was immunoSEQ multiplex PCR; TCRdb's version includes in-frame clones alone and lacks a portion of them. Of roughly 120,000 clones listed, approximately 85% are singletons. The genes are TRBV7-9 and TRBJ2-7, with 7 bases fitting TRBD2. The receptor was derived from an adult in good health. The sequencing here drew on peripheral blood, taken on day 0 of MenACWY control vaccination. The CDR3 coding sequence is TGTGCCAGCAGCTTAGAGTCAGGACTAGATTCCTTCGAGCAGTACTTC. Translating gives CASSLESGLDSFEQYF.